Below, one T cell receptor beta chain is given with its context. The sample belongs to a study of technical replicates of blood from a few donors. The protocol was immunoSEQ multiplex PCR, while the TCRdb copy is restricted to in-frame clones and leaves out a portion. The sample contains more than 65,000 clones, roughly nine tenths of which appear only once. Trimming stripped 2 bases from V and 4 bases from J, with 8 bases between. The germline gives CDR1 MNHNS, CDR2 SASEGT. This CDR3 is 14 amino acids long. The clonotype originates from a human donor in good health. The sequencing sample was made of T cells isolated from PBMCs. The chain is built from TRBV6-1 and TRBJ2-2; perhaps TRBD1 as D (5 bases). CDR3 protein: CASSENQGTGELFF. Written as DNA, the CDR3 is TGTGCCAGCAGTGAAAACCAGGGCACCGGGGAGCTGTTTTTT.